This T cell receptor (beta chain) was obtained from a study of control samples from healthy donors and cancer patients (dated by TCRdb to 2018 to 2020). The library was prepared using the immunoSEQ multiplex PCR assay. In TCRdb, the immuneACCESS table is reduced to in-frame sequences with V and J assigned. These tables do not hold every clone; where another copy was compared, an unresolved V gene accounts for under half, and the others remain unexplained. A total of some 120,000 clones appear in this sample, 85% to 95% of them only once. Clones ranked in the top ten supply around 7.9% of the sample. A remark on this clone: The antigen it recognizes is unknown. Base qualities are not provided; no much larger clone lies one nucleotide away.

The sequenced material came from blood. The TCR sequence derives from a man aged 18 to 29 in good health.

The DNA sequence is given as TGTGCCAGCAGTGAAGCGACTGAAGCTTTCTTT. Translated, it reads CASSEATEAFF. The chain is encoded by TRBV6-1 joined to TRBJ1-1, with no confident D gene call. The germline V gene specifies MNHNS as CDR1 and SASEGT as CDR2. V lost 0 bases and J lost 5 bases; the stretch between them is 1 base long. There are 11 amino acids in the CDR3, from cysteine to phenylalanine inclusive. The kept DNA is CDR3 alone, 33 bases in frame from the first base.